One TCR beta chain is described in this entry. This sample was included in a study of memory CD4+ T cells and cytomegalovirus serostatus. Data came from immunoSEQ multiplex PCR; TCRdb stores just in-frame clones and leaves some out. In the table there are some 64,000 clones, 80% to 85% of which are singletons. Single viable CD3+CD4+CD8-CD45RO+ cells were sorted as the memory CD4+ T cells. Serostatus was set by detecting CMV pp150, pp28, p38, p52 IgG. Trimming left V 3 bases short and J 4 bases short, with 18 bases between. From germline, CDR1 is SNHLY and CDR2 FYNNEI. The CDR3 length is 16 residues. Sequenced: memory CD4+ T cells from blood. The TCR sequence derives from an adult in good health and CMV-seronegative. This chain links TRBV2 with TRBJ1-2; D might be TRBD1 (6 bases). As DNA, the CDR3 is TGTGCCAGCAGTGACAGGGGCCCCAACCTTAGCTATGGCTACACCTTC. The encoded protein is CASSDRGPNLSYGYTF.